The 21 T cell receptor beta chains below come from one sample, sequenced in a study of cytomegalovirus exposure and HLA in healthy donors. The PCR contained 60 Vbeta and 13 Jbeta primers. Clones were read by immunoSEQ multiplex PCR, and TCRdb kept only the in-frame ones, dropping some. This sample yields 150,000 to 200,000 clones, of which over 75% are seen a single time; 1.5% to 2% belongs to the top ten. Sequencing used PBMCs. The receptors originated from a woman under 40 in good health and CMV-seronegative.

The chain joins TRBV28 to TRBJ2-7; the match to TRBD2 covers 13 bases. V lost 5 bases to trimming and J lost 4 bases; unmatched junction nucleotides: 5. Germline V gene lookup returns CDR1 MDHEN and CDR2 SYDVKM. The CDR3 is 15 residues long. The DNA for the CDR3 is TGTGCCAGCAGTAGTCCGGGACTAGCGGGATACGAGCAGTACTTC. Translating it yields CASSSPGLAGYEQYF.

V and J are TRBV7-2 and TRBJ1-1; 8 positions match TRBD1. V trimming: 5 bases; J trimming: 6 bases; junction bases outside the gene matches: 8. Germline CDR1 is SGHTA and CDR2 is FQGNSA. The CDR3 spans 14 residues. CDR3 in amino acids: CASSLGQGWAEAFF. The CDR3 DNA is TGTGCCAGCAGCCTCGGACAGGGTTGGGCTGAAGCTTTCTTT.

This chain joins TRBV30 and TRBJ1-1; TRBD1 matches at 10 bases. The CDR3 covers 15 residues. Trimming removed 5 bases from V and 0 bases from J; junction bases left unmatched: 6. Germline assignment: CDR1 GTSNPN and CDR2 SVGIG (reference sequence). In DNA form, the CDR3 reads TGTGCCTGGGACGACAGGGGGCCCATGAACACTGAAGCTTTCTTT. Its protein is CAWDDRGPMNTEAFF.

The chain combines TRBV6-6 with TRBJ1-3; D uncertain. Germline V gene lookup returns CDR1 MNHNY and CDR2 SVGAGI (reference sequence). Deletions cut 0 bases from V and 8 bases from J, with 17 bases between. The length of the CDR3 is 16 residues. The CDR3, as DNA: TGTGCCAGCAGTTACTCGTTGCCCGGGGTATCGGACACCATATATTTT. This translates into CASSYSLPGVSDTIYF.

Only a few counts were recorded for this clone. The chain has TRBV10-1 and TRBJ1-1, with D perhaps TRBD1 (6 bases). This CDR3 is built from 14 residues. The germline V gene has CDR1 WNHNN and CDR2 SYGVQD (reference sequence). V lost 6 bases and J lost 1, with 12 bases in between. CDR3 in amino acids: CASSKTGTNTEAFF. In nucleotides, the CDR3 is TGCGCCAGCAGCAAGACAGGAACGAACACTGAAGCTTTCTTT.

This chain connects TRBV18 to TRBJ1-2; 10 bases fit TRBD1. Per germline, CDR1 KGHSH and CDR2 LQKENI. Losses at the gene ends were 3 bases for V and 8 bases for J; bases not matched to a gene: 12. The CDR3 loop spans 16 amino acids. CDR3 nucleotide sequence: TGTGCCAGCTCACCCGGGACAGGGGACTTGAGGCGGGGCTACACCTTC. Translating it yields CASSPGTGDLRRGYTF.

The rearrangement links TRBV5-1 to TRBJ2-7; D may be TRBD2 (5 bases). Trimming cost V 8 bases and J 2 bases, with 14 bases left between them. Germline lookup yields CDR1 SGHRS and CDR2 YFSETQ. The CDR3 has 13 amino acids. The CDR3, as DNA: TGCGCCAGTCACCGGGATCCTACCTACGAGCAGTACTTC. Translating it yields CASHRDPTYEQYF.

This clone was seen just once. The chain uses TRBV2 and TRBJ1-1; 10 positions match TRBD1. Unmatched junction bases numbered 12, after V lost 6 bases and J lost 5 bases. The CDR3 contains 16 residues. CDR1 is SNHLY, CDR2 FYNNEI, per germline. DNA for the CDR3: TGTGCCAGCAGCGGTACTTTAGGACAGGGGGATACTGAAGCTTTCTTT. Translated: CASSGTLGQGDTEAFF.

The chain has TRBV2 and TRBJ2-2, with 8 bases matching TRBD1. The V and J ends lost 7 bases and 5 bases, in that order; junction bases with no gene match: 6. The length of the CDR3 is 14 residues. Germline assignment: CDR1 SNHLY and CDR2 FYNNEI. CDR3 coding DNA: TGTGCCAGCAACCCGGGACAGGTAACCGGGGAGCTGTTTTTT. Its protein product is CASNPGQVTGELFF.

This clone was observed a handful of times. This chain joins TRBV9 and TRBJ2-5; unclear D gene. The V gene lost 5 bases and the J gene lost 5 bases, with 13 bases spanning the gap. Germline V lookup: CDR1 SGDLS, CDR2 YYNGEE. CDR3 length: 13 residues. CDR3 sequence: CASSLSSQETQYF. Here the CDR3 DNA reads TGTGCCAGCAGTCTGAGTAGCCAGGAGACCCAGTACTTC.

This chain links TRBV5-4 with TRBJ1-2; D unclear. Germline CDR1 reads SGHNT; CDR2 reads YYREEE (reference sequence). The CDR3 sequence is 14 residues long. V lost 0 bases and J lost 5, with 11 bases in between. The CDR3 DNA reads TGTGCCAGCAGCTTGGCCGGAGTGACGTATGGCTACACCTTC. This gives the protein CASSLAGVTYGYTF. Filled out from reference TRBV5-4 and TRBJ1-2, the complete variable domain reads ETGVTQSPTHLIKTRGQQVTLRCSSQSGHNTVSWYQQALGQGPQFIFQYYREEENGRGNFPPRFSGLQFPNYSSELNVNALELDDSALYLCASSLAGVTYGYTFGSGTRLTVV.

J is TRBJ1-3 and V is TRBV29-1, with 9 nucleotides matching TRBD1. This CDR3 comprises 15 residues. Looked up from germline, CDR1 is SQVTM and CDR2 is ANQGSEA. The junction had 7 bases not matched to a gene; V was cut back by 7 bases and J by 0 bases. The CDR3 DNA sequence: TGCAGCGCCCGGACAGGGGCACACTCTGGAAACACCATATATTTT. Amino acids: CSARTGAHSGNTIYF. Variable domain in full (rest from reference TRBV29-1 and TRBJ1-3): SAVISQKPSRDICQRGTSLTIQCQVDSQVTMMFWYRQQPGQSLTLIATANQGSEATYESGFVIDKFPISRPNLTFSTLTVSNMSPEDSSIYLCSARTGAHSGNTIYFGEGSWLTVV.

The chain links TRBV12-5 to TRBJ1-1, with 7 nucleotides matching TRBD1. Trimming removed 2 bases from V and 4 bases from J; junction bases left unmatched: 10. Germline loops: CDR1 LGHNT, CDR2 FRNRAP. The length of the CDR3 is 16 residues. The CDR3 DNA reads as TGTGCTAGTGGTTTGAGATCGGGACAGAAAGTCACTGAAGCTTTCTTT. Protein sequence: CASGLRSGQKVTEAFF.

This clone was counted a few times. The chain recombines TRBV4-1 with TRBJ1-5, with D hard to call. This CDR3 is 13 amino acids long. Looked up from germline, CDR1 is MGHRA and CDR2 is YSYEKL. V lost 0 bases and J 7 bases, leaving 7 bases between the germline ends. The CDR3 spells CASSQDLEQPQHF. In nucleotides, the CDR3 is TGCGCCAGCAGCCAAGATCTGGAGCAGCCCCAGCATTTT.

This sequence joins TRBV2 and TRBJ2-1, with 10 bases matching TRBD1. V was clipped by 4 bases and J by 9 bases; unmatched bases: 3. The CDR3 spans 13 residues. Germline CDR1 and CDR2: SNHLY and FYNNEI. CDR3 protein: CASSVDRGIEQFF. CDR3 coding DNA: TGTGCCAGCAGTGTGGACAGGGGGATTGAGCAGTTCTTC.

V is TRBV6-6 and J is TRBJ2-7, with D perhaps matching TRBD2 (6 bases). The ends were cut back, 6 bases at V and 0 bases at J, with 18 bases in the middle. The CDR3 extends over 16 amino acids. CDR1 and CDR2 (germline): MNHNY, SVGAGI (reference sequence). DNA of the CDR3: TGTGCCAGCAGACCCCCGGGACTCAAAAGCTCCTACGAGCAGTACTTC. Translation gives CASRPPGLKSSYEQYF.

Written as DNA, the CDR3 is TGTGCCTGGAGTCCTCGGGGGGGTAGGTCCTACAATGAGCAGTTCTTC. Amino acid sequence: CAWSPRGGRSYNEQFF. V is TRBV30 and J is TRBJ2-1, with 8 bases lining up with TRBD2. Trimming cost V 2 bases and J 1 base; bases outside gene matches: 7. CDR3 size: 16 residues. Germline CDR1 is GTSNPN and CDR2 is SVGIG (reference sequence).

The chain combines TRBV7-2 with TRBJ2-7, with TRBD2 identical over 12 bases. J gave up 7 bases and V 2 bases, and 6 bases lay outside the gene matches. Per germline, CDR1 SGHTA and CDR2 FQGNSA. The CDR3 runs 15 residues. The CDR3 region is CASSLLAGGPREQYF. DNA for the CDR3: TGTGCCAGCAGCTTACTAGCGGGAGGGCCGAGAGAGCAGTACTTC.

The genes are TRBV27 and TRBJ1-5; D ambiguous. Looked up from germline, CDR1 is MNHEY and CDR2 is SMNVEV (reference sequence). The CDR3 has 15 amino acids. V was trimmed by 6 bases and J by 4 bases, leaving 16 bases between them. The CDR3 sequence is CASRLEGFANQPQHF. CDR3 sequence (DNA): TGTGCCAGCAGATTAGAGGGATTTGCGAATCAGCCCCAGCATTTT.

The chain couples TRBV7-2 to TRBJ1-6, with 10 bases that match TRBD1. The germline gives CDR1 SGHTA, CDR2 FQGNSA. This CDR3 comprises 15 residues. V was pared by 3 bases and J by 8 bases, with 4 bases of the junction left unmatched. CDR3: CASSFKGTGDSPLHF. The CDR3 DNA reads TGTGCCAGCAGCTTTAAGGGGACAGGGGATTCACCCCTCCACTTT.

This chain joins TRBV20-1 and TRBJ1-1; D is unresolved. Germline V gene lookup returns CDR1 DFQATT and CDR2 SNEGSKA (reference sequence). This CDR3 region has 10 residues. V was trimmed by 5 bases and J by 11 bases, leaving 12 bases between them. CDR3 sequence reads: CSALETRAFF. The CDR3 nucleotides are TGCAGTGCTCTGGAAACGCGGGCTTTCTTT.